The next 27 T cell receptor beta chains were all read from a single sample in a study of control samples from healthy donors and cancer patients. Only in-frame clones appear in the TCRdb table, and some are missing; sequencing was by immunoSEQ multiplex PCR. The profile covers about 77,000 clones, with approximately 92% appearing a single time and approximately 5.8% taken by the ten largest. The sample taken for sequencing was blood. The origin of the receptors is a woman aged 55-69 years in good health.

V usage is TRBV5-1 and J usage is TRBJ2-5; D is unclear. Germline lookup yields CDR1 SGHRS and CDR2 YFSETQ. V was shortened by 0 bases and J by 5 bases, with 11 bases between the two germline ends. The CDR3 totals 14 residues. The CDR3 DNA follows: TGCGCCAGCAGCTTGGATGGGGAATGGGAGACCCAGTACTTC. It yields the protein CASSLDGEWETQYF.

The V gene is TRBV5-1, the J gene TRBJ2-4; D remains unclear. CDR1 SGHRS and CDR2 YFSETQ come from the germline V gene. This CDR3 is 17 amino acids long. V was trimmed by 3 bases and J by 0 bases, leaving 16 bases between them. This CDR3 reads CASSSPGRGLAKNIQYF. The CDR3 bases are TGCGCCAGCAGCTCTCCAGGTCGTGGGCTAGCCAAAAACATTCAGTACTTC.

CDR3 coding DNA: TGTGCCAGCAGCTCTACAGGGGGCGTAAGAAACACCATATATTTT. Encoded protein: CASSSTGGVRNTIYF. The chain couples TRBV7-9 to TRBJ1-3; 9 bases line up with TRBD1. CDR1 is SEHNR and CDR2 is FQNEAQ in the germline V gene (reference sequence). V lost 4 bases to trimming and J lost 5 bases; unmatched junction nucleotides: 6. This CDR3 comprises 15 residues.

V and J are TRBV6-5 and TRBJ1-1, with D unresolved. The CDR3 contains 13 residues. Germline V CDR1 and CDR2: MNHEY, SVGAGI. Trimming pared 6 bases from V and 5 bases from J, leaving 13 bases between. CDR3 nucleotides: TGTGCCAGCAGCCAATCGCGGGGAACTGAAGCTTTCTTT. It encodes CASSQSRGTEAFF.

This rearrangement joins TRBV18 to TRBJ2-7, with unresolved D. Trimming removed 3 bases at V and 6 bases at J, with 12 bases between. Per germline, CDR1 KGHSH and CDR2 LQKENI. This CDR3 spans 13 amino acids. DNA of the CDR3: TGTGCCAGCTCACCCTCAGTTGGCGGCGAGCAGTACTTC. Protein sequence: CASSPSVGGEQYF.

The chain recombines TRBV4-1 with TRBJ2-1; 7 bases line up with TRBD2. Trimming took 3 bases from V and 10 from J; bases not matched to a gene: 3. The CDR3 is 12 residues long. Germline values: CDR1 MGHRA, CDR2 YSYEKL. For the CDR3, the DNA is TGCGCCAGCAGCCACCTCGGGGGGGAGCAGTTCTTC. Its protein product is CASSHLGGEQFF.

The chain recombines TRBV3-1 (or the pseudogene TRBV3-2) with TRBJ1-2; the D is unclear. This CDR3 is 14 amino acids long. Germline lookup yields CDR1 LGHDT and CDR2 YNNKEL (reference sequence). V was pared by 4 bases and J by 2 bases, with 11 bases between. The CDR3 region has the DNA TGTGCCAGCAGCCTTTTTCTCGCGAACTATGGCTACACCTTC. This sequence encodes CASSLFLANYGYTF.

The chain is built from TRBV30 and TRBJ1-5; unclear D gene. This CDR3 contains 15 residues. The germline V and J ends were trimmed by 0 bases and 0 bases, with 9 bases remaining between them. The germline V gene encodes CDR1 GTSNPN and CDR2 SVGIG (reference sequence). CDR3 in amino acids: CAWSVQLDSNQPQHF. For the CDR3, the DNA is TGTGCCTGGAGTGTACAATTGGATAGCAATCAGCCCCAGCATTTT.

Written as DNA, the CDR3 is TGTGCCAGCAGCTGGAATGAAAAACTGTTTTTT. Amino acids: CASSWNEKLFF. The chain combines TRBV5-4 with TRBJ1-4; D unresolved. V was shortened by 3 bases and J by 5 bases, with 2 bases between the two germline ends. The length of the CDR3 is 11 residues. From germline, CDR1 is SGHNT and CDR2 YYREEE (reference sequence).

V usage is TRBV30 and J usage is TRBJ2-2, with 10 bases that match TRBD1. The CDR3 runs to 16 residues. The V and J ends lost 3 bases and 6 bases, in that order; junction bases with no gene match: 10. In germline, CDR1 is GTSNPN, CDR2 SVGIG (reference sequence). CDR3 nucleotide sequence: TGTGCCTGGAGGTCATCGGGGACAGGGGAGGCCGGGGAGCTGTTTTTT. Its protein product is CAWRSSGTGEAGELFF. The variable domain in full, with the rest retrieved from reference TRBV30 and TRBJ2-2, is SQTIHQWPATLVQPVGSPLSLECTVEGTSNPNLYWYRQAAGRGLQLLFYSVGIGQISSEVPQNLSASRPQDRQFILSSKKLLLSDSGFYLCAWRSSGTGEAGELFFGEGSRLTVL.

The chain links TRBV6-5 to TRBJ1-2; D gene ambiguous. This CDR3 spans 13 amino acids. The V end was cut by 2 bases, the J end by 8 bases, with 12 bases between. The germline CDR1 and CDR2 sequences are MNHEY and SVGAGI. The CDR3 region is CASSYGNQAGYTF. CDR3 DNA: TGTGCCAGCAGTTACGGAAACCAGGCAGGCTACACCTTC.

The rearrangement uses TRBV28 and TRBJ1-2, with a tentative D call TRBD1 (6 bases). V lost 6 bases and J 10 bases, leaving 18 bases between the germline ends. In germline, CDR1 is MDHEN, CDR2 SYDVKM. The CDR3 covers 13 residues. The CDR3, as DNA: TGTGCCAGCAGCCTGGGGGGGCGAGCTGACTACACCTTC. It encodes CASSLGGRADYTF.

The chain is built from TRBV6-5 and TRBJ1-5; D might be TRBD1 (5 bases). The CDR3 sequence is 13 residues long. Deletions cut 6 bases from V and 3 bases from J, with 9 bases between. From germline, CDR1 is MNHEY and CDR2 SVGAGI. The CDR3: CASSDSTNQPQHF. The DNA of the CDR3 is TGTGCCAGCAGCGACAGTACCAATCAGCCCCAGCATTTT.

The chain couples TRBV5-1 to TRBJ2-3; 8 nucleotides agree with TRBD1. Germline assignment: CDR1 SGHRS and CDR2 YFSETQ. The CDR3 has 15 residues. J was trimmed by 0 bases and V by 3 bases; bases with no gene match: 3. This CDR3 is CASSSRTGSTDTQYF. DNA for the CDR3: TGCGCCAGCAGCTCCAGGACAGGGAGCACAGATACGCAGTATTTT.

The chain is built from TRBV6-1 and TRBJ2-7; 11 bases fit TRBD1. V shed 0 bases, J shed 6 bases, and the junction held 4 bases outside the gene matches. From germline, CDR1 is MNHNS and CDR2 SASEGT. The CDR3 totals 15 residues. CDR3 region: CASSEAGTGGSEQYF. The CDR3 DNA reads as TGTGCCAGCAGTGAAGCGGGGACAGGGGGGAGCGAGCAGTACTTC.

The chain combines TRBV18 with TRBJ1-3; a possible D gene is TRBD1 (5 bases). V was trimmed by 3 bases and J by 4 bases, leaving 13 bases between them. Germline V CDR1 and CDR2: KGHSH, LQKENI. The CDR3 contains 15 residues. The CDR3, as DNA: TGTGCCAGCTCACCGCAGGGTTTTGAGGGAAACACCATATATTTT. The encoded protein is CASSPQGFEGNTIYF.

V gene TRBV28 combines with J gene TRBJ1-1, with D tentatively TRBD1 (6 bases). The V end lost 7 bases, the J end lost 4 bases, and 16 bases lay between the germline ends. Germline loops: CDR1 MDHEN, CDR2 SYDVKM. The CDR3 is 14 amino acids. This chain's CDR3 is CASTLSRGPTEAFF. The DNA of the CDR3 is TGTGCCAGCACCTTATCCCGGGGGCCCACTGAAGCTTTCTTT.

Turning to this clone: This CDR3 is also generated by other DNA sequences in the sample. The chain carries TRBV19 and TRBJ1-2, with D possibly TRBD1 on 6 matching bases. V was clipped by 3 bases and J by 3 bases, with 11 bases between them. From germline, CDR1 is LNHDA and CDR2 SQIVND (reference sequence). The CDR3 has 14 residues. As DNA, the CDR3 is TGTGCCAGTAGTATCGGGGGGGCCTACTATGGCTACACCTTC. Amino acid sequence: CASSIGGAYYGYTF.

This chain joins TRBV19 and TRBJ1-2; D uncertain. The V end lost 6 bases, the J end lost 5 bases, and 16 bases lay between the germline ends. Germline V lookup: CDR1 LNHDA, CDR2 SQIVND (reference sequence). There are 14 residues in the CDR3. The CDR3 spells CASRKTGEQYGYTF. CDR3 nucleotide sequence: TGTGCCAGTAGAAAGACCGGCGAACAGTATGGCTACACCTTC.

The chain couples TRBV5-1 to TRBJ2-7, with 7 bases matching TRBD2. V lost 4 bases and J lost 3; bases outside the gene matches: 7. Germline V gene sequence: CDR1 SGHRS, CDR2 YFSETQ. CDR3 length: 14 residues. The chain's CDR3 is CASSGGAGVYEQYF. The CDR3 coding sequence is TGCGCCAGCAGCGGTGGGGCGGGGGTCTACGAGCAGTACTTC.

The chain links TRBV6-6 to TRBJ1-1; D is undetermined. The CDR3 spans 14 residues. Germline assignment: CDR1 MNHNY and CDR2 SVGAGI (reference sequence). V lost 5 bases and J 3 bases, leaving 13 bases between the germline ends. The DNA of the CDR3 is TGTGCCAGCAGTATCGCGCGTCGGGACACTGAAGCTTTCTTT. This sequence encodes CASSIARRDTEAFF.

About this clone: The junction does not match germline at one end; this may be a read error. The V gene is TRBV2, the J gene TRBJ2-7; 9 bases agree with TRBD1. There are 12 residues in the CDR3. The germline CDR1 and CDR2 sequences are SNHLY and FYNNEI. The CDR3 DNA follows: TGTGCCAGCAGTCTCCCGGAAGGGACAGGGTTTTTC. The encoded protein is CASSLPEGTGFF.

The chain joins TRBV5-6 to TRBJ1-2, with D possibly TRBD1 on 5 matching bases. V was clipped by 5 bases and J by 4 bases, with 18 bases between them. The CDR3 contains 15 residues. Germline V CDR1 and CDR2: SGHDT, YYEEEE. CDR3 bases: TGTGCCAGCAGGGAGGTCGGGGGGAAAACCTATGGCTACACCTTC. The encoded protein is CASREVGGKTYGYTF.

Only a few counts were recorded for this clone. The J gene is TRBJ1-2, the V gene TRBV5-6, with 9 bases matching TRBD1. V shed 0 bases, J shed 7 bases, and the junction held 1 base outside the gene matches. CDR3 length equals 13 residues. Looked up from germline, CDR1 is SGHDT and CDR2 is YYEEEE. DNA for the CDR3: TGTGCCAGCAGCTTGGGACAGGGGGGTGGCTACACCTTC. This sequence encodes CASSLGQGGGYTF. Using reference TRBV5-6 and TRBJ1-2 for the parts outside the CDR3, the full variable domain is DAGVTQSPTHLIKTRGQQVTLRCSPKSGHDTVSWYQQALGQGPQFIFQYYEEEERQRGNFPDRFSGHQFPNYSSELNVNALLLGDSALYLCASSLGQGGGYTFGSGTRLTVV.

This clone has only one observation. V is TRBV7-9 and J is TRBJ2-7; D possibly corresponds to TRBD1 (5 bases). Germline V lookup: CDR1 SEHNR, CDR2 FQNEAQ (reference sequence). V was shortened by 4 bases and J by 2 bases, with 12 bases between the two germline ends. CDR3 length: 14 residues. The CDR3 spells CASSWGRAPYEQYF. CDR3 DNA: TGTGCCAGCAGCTGGGGCAGGGCGCCCTACGAGCAGTACTTC.

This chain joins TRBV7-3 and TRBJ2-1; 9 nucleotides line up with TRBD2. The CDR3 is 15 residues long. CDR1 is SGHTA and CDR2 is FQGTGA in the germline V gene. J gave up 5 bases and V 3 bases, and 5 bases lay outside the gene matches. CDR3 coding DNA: TGTGCCAGCAGCTTCGGGACTAGCCGTAACAATGAGCAGTTCTTC. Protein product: CASSFGTSRNNEQFF.

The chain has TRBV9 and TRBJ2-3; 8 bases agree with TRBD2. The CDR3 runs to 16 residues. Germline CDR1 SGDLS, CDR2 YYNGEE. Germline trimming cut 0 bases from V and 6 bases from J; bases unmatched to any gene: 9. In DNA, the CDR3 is TGTGCCAGCAGCGTAGCTGCGGGGGGAATCGTGGATACGCAGTATTTT. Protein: CASSVAAGGIVDTQYF.